This T cell receptor beta chain was retrieved from a study of blood T cell repertoires in COVID-19. Background on the study: Acute-phase and convalescent COVID-19 samples originated in the United States, Italy and Spain. PBMCs, B-cell-depleted T cells, or T cells provided the cDNA or gDNA that made up the material.

Per the study methods: Estimated nucleated cell counts came from reference gene primer amplification. Measured with immunoSEQ multiplex PCR; TCRdb has only the in-frame clones, and not every one. V and J calls and clone size are as listed in that table; D and trimming were resolved from the DNA. The repertoire holds some 82,000 clones, around 82% seen once, with over 35% in the top ten. This clone was observed once. This TCR derives from a man at least 80 years old with active or convalescent COVID-19. Source material: peripheral blood.

The CDR3 protein is CASSPWTSGDTDTQYF. The CDR3 nucleotides are TGTGCCAGCTCACCTTGGACTAGCGGGGACACAGATACGCAGTATTTT. The genes are TRBV18 and TRBJ2-3, with 12 bases fitting TRBD2. Looked up from germline, CDR1 is KGHSH and CDR2 is LQKENI. V was clipped by 3 bases and J by 2 bases; unmatched bases: 3. CDR3 length equals 16 residues. Filled out from reference TRBV18 and TRBJ2-3, the complete variable domain reads NAGVMQNPRHLVRRRGQEARLRCSPMKGHSHVYWYRQLPEEGLKFMVYLQKENIIDESGMPKERFSAEFPKEGPSILRIQQVVRGDSAAYFCASSPWTSGDTDTQYFGPGTRLTVL.